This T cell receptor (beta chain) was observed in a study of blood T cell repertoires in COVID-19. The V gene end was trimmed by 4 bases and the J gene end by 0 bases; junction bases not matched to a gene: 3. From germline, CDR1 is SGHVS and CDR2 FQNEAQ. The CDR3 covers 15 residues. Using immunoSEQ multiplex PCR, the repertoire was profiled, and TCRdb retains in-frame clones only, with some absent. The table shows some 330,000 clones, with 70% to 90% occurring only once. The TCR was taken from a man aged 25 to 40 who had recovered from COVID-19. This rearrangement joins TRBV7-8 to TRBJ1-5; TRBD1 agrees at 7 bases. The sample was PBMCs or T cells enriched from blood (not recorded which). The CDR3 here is CASSSGQTSNQPQHF. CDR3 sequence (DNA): TGTGCCAGCAGCTCGGGACAGACTAGCAATCAGCCCCAGCATTTT. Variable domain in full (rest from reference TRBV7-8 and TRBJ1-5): GAGVSQSPRYKVAKRGQDVALRCDPISGHVSLFWYQQALGQGPEFLTYFQNEAQLDKSGLPSDRFFAERPEGSVSTLKIQRTQQEDSAVYLCASSSGQTSNQPQHFGDGTRLSIL.